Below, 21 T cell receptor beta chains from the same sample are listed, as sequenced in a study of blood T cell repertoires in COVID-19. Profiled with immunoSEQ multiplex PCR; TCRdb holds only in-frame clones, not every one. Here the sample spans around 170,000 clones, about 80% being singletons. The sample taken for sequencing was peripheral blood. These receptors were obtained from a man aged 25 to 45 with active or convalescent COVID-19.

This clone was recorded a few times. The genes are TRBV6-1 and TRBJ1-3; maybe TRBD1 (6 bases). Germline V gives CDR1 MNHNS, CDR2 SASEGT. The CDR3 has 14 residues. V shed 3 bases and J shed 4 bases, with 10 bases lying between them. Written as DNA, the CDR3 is TGTGCCAGCAGTGATGCAGGGGCGGGAAACACCATATATTTT. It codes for CASSDAGAGNTIYF.

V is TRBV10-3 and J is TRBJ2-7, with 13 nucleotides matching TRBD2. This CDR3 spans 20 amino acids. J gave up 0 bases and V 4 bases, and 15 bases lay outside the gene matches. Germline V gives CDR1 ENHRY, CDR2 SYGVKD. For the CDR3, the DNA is TGTGCCATCAGTGGGCCCGGGACTAGCGGGACCACATTGGGCTCCTACGAGCAGTACTTC. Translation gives CAISGPGTSGTTLGSYEQYF.

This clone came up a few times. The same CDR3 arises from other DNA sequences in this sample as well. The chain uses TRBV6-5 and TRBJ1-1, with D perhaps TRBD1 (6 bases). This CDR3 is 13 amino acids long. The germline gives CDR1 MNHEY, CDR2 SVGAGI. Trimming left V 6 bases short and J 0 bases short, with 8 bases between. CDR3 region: CASRQGMNTEAFF. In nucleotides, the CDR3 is TGTGCCAGCAGGCAGGGGATGAACACTGAAGCTTTCTTT.

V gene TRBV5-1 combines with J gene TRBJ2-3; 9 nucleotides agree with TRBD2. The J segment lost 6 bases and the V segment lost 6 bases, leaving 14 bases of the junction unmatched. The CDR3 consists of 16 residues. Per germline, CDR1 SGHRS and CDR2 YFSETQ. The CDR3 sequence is CASTLEGAGGSDTQYF. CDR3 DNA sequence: TGCGCCAGCACCCTCGAGGGAGCGGGGGGATCGGATACGCAGTATTTT.

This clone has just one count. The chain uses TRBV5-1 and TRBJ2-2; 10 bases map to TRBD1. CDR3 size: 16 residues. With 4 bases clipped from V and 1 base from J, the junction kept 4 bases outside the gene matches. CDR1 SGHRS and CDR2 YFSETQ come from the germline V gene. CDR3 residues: CASSVGDRGNTGELFF. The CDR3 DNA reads TGCGCCAGCAGCGTAGGGGACAGGGGGAACACCGGGGAGCTGTTTTTT.

The CDR3 DNA follows: TGTGCCAGCTCACCACCAGGGAGGGAGCAGTACTTC. Encoded protein: CASSPPGREQYF. The chain has TRBV18 and TRBJ2-7; D is possibly TRBD2 (6 bases). The germline gives CDR1 KGHSH, CDR2 LQKENI. The CDR3 is made up of 12 amino acids. V gave up 0 bases and J gave up 7 bases, with 7 bases separating them. The whole variable domain, filled in from reference TRBV18 and TRBJ2-7, reads NAGVMQNPRHLVRRRGQEARLRCSPMKGHSHVYWYRQLPEEGLKFMVYLQKENIIDESGMPKERFSAEFPKEGPSILRIQQVVRGDSAAYFCASSPPGREQYFGPGTRLTVT.

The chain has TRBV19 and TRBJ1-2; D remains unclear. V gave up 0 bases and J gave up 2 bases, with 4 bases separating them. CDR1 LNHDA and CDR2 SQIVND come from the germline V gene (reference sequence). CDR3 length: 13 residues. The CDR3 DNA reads TGTGCCAGTAGTATAGACAAAAACTATGGCTACACCTTC. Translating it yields CASSIDKNYGYTF.

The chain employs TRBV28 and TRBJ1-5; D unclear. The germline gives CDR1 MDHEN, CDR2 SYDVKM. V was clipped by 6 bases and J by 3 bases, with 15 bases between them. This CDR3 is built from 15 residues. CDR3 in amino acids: CASSLAGLDNQPQHF. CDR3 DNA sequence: TGTGCCAGCAGCCTAGCGGGGTTGGACAATCAGCCCCAGCATTTT.

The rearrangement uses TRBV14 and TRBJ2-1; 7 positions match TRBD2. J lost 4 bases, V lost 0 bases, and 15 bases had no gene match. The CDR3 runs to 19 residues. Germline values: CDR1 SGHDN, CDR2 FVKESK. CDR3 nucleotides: TGTGCCAGCAGCCAAGATCGCCTCCGTGGGGAGGGCCAATACAATGAGCAGTTCTTC. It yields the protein CASSQDRLRGEGQYNEQFF. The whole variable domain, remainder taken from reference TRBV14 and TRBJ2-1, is EAGVTQFPSHSVIEKGQTVTLRCDPISGHDNLYWYRRVMGKEIKFLLHFVKESKQDESGMPNNRFLAERTGGTYSTLKVQPAELEDSGVYFCASSQDRLRGEGQYNEQFFGPGTRLTVL.

This chain's CDR3 is CASSTVPGQGAPNQPQHF. CDR3 DNA: TGTGCCAGCAGTACCGTCCCGGGACAGGGAGCTCCTAATCAGCCCCAGCATTTT. This chain joins TRBV2 and TRBJ1-5; 9 nucleotides line up with TRBD1. V lost 5 bases and J lost 4; bases outside the gene matches: 15. This CDR3 contains 18 residues. Germline values: CDR1 SNHLY, CDR2 FYNNEI. Supplemented by reference TRBV2 and TRBJ1-5, the full variable domain reads EPEVTQTPSHQVTQMGQEVILRCVPISNHLYFYWYRQILGQKVEFLVSFYNNEISEKSEIFDDQFSVERPDGSNFTLKIRSTKLEDSAMYFCASSTVPGQGAPNQPQHFGDGTRLSIL.

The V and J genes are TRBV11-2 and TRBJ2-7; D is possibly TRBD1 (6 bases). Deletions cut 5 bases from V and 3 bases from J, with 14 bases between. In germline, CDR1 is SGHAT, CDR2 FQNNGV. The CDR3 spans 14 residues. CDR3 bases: TGTGCCAGCAGCCCCTCCGAGGGACACTACGAGCAGTACGTC. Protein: CASSPSEGHYEQYV.

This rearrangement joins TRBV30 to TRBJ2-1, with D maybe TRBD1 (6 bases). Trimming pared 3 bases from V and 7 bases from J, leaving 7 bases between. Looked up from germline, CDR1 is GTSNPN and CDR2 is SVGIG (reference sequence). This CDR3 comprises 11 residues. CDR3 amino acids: CAWRGANEQFF. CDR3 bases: TGTGCCTGGAGGGGGGCAAATGAGCAGTTCTTC.

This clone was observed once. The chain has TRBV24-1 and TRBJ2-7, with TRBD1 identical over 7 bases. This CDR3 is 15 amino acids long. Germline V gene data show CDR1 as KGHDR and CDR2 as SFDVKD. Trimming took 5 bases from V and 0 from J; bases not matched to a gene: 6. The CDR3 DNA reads TGTGCCACCAGTGGGACCGGGACAGACTCCTACGAGCAGTACTTC. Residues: CATSGTGTDSYEQYF.

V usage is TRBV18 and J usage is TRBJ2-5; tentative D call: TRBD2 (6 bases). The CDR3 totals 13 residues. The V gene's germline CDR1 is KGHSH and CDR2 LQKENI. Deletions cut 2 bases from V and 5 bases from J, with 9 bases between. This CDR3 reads CASSPGTAETQYF. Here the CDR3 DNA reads TGTGCCAGCTCACCAGGGACTGCCGAGACCCAGTACTTC.

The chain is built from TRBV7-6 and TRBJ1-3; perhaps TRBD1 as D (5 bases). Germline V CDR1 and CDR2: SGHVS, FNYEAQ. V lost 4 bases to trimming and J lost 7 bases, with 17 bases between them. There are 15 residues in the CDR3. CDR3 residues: CASSSRGTVGNTIYF. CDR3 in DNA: TGTGCCAGCAGCTCCCGGGGGACCGTAGGGAACACCATATATTTT.

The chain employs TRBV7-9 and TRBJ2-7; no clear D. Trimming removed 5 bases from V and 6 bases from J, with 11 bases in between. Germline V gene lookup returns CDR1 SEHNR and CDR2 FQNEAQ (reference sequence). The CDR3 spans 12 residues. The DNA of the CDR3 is TGTGCCAGCAGCCTACCACCCGGCGAGCAGTACTTC. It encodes CASSLPPGEQYF. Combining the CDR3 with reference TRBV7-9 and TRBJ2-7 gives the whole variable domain DTGVSQNPRHKITKRGQNVTFRCDPISEHNRLYWYRQTLGQGPEFLTYFQNEAQLEKSRLLSDRFSAERPKGSFSTLEIQRTEQGDSAMYLCASSLPPGEQYFGPGTRLTVT.

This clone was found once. CDR3 region: CASSPLSAGANVLTF. As DNA, the CDR3 is TGTGCCAGCAGCCCGCTGAGTGCCGGGGCCAACGTCCTGACTTTC. This chain connects TRBV7-9 to TRBJ2-6; the D is unclear. The CDR3 has 15 residues. Germline V gives CDR1 SEHNR, CDR2 FQNEAQ (reference sequence). V was cut by 5 bases and J by 4 bases, with 12 bases left in between.

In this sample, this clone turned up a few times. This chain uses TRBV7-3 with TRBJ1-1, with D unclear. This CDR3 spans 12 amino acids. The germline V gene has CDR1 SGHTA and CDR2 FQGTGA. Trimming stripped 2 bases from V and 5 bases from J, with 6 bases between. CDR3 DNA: TGTGCCAGCAGCTTATCCGGGACTGAAGCTTTCTTT. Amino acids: CASSLSGTEAFF.

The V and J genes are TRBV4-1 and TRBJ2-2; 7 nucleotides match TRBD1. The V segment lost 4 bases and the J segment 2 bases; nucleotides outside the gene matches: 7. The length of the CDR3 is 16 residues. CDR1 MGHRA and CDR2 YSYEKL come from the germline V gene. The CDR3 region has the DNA TGCGCCAGCAGCCGCGCCGGGACAGTAAACACCGGGGAGCTGTTTTTT. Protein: CASSRAGTVNTGELFF.

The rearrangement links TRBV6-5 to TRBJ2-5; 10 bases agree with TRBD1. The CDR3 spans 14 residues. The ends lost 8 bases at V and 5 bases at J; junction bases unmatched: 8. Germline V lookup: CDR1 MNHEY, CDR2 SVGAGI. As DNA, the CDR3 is TGTGCCAGCGAGCGGGACAGGGGTTTGGAGACCCAGTACTTC. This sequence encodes CASERDRGLETQYF.

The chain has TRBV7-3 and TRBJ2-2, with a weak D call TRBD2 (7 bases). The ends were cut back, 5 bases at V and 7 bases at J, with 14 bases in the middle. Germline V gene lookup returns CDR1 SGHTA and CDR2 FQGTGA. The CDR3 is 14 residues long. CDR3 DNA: TGTGCCAGCAGCCCCCAGGGAGGGGGCGGGGAGCTGTTTTTT. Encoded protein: CASSPQGGGGELFF.